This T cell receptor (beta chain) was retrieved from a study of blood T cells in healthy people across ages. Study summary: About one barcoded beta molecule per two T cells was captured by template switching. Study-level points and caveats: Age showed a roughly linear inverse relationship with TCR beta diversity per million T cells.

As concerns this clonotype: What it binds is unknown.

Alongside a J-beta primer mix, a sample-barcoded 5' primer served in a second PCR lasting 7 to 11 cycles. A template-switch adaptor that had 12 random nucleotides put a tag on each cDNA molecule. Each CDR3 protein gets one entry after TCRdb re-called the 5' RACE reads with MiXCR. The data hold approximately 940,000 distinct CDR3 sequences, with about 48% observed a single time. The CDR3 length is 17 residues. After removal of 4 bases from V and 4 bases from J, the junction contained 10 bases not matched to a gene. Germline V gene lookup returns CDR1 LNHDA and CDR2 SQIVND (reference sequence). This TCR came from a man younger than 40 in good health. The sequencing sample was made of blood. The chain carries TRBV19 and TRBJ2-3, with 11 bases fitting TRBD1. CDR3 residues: CASSKGGTGGVSDTQYF. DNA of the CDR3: TGTGCCAGTAGTAAAGGGGGGACAGGGGGAGTCTCAGATACGCAGTATTTT.